This TCR beta chain was recorded in a study of T cell responses to AZD1222 COVID-19 vaccine. A remark on this clone: Its target is unknown.

Study results and caveats: Donors in the cohort were predominantly white British and more often female, and clonal diversity was possibly underestimated. Spike was spanned by vaccine-associated CD4 TCRs, with dominance at 160-218 and 743-854. The number of AZD1222 recipients seropositive at baseline was only 6 or 7.

Method: immunoSEQ multiplex PCR; TCRdb's copy keeps in-frame clones and lacks some. The sample yields 120,000 or so clones, 80% to 95% seen once. This TCR was sampled from an adult who received the MenACWY meningococcal vaccine as a control. The specimen was peripheral blood, collected 28 days after the second dose of the MenACWY control vaccine.

CDR3 DNA sequence: TGCGCCAGCAGCTTGGATTGGGGGCTCCGCTCGTCCCAGCATTTT. Its translation is CASSLDWGLRSSQHF. The chain combines TRBV5-1 with TRBJ1-5; D may be TRBD1 (6 bases). This CDR3 contains 15 residues. Germline V gives CDR1 SGHRS, CDR2 YFSETQ. V was clipped by 0 bases and J by 11 bases, with 18 bases between them.